Listed here are 10 T cell receptor beta chains from one sample, sequenced in a study of cytomegalovirus exposure and HLA in healthy donors. Use of 60 Vbeta and 13 Jbeta primers characterized the PCR. Sequenced by immunoSEQ multiplex PCR; TCRdb stores in-frame clones only, minus some. The sample consists of 200,000 or so clones, roughly 87% of them appearing once. The sequenced sample was PBMCs. The receptor source for this set is a girl under three years old in good health and CMV-seronegative.

The chain carries TRBV7-9 and TRBJ1-1, with 8 nucleotides matching TRBD1. This CDR3 region has 16 residues. Germline CDR1 reads SEHNR; CDR2 reads FQNEAQ (reference sequence). The ends lost 5 bases at V and 4 bases at J; junction bases unmatched: 12. CDR3 sequence (DNA): TGTGCCAGCAGCCCGGATGGACAGGGTGCGGGCACTGAAGCTTTCTTT. Protein: CASSPDGQGAGTEAFF. Filled out from reference TRBV7-9 and TRBJ1-1, the complete variable domain reads DTGVSQNPRHKITKRGQNVTFRCDPISEHNRLYWYRQTLGQGPEFLTYFQNEAQLEKSRLLSDRFSAERPKGSFSTLEIQRTEQGDSAMYLCASSPDGQGAGTEAFFGQGTRLTVV.

V is TRBV19 and J is TRBJ2-7; weak D call: TRBD1 (6 bases). CDR1 is LNHDA and CDR2 is SQIVND in the germline V gene (reference sequence). CDR3 length: 15 residues. Trimming stripped 4 bases from V and 2 bases from J, with 15 bases between. CDR3 nucleotides: TGTGCCAGTAGTACCCCGGGACACATCCCCTACGAGCAGTACTTC. Its protein product is CASSTPGHIPYEQYF.

This clone was counted once. The chain couples TRBV27 to TRBJ2-7; 9 bases match TRBD1. This CDR3 spans 15 amino acids. Germline V gives CDR1 MNHEY, CDR2 SMNVEV (reference sequence). J was trimmed by 3 bases and V by 1 base; bases with no gene match: 4. The CDR3 DNA reads as TGTGCCAGCAGTTTATTCTACAGGGGGCTCTACGAGCAGTACTTC. Protein product: CASSLFYRGLYEQYF.

The chain joins TRBV5-8 to TRBJ2-5, with TRBD2 matching 7 bases. The CDR3 has 15 amino acids. Losses at the gene ends were 6 bases for V and 2 bases for J; bases not matched to a gene: 10. Germline CDR1 is SGHTS and CDR2 is YDEGEE. The CDR3 DNA reads as TGTGCCAGCACCAGGTGGGCTAGCGGACAAGAGACCCAGTACTTC. Its translation: CASTRWASGQETQYF.

This clone was counted between two and nine times. V gene TRBV30 combines with J gene TRBJ2-5; D is possibly TRBD1 (5 bases). Germline V gene lookup returns CDR1 GTSNPN and CDR2 SVGIG (reference sequence). V lost 7 bases and J 6 bases, leaving 15 bases between the germline ends. The CDR3 sequence is 12 residues long. The CDR3 DNA reads TGTGCCTCCGAGACAGCCGCGAAGACCCAGTACTTC. This gives the protein CASETAAKTQYF.

The J gene is TRBJ1-4, the V gene TRBV4-1, with 12 nucleotides matching TRBD1. Germline lookup yields CDR1 MGHRA and CDR2 YSYEKL. The V and J ends lost 1 base and 6 bases, in that order; junction bases with no gene match: 3. The CDR3 runs to 16 residues. Here the CDR3 reads CASSQAGTGGDEKLFF. The CDR3 region has the DNA TGCGCCAGCAGCCAAGCCGGGACAGGGGGCGATGAAAAACTGTTTTTT.

The chain combines TRBV11-2 with TRBJ2-2, with TRBD2 matching 10 bases. The CDR3 runs 16 residues. CDR1 is SGHAT and CDR2 is FQNNGV in the germline V gene. With V trimmed by 5 bases and J by 2 bases, 5 bases remained unmatched. The CDR3 nucleotides read TGTGCCAGCAGCGTATTAGCGGGGGGCAACACCGGGGAGCTGTTTTTT. Its translation: CASSVLAGGNTGELFF.

The J gene is TRBJ2-7, the V gene TRBV7-8, with TRBD1 matching over 9 bases. With 5 bases clipped from V and 6 bases from J, the junction kept 11 bases outside the gene matches. Germline values: CDR1 SGHVS, CDR2 FQNEAQ. This CDR3 has 15 amino acids. The CDR3 sequence: CASSHGSGTGSEQYF. In nucleotides, the CDR3 is TGTGCCAGCAGCCACGGATCCGGGACAGGGTCCGAGCAGTACTTC.

The rearrangement joins TRBV12-1 to TRBJ2-7; the table's D gene call, TRBD1, was not cross checked with the DNA. TRBV12-1 is a recognized pseudogene. The CDR3 has 14 amino acids. CDR3: CASRRGDRFGEQYF. The CDR3 coding sequence is TGTGCCAGCAGACGGGGGGACAGGTTCGGCGAGCAGTACTTC.

CDR3 sequence: CASSPGQGTFNEQFF. As DNA, the CDR3 is TGTGCCAGTAGTCCGGGACAGGGAACCTTCAATGAGCAGTTCTTC. The gene calls are TRBV19 and TRBJ2-1, with 9 nucleotides matching TRBD1. The V gene's germline CDR1 is LNHDA and CDR2 SQIVND (reference sequence). This CDR3 has 15 amino acids. The V and J ends lost 5 bases and 6 bases, in that order; junction bases with no gene match: 8.